This paragraph reports one TCR beta chain. This record belongs to a study of patients and donors after allogeneic stem cell transplantation. Using its own MiXCR run on the RT-PCR reads, TCRdb lists one record per CDR3 protein. The sample has more than 850,000 distinct CDR3 sequences; roughly 18% are singletons. The V gene's germline CDR1 is SQVTM and CDR2 ANQGSEA. V lost 0 bases to trimming and J lost 3 bases; unmatched junction nucleotides: 3. There are 14 residues in the CDR3. The TCR comes from a human donor who was either an allogeneic HSCT recipient or a stem cell or donor lymphocyte infusion donor (not recorded which). It is not recorded whose cells these are; they may come from a transplant donor. The chain recombines TRBV29-1 with TRBJ1-2, with 8 bases matching TRBD1. Sequencing used blood, either unsorted or a sorted T cell fraction (not recorded which). In nucleotides, the CDR3 is TGCAGCGTTGAAGACATGGACAGGGACTATGGCTACACCTTC. It encodes CSVEDMDRDYGYTF.